This T cell receptor (beta chain) was recorded in a study of T-cell memory formation after mild COVID-19. TCRdb redid the calling of the 5' RACE reads with MiXCR, one entry per CDR3 protein. This sample yields some 300,000 distinct CDR3 sequences, of which approximately 22% are seen a single time; roughly a fifth belongs to the top ten. The CDR3 runs to 15 residues. Germline values: CDR1 SEHNR, CDR2 FQNEAQ (reference sequence). V was pared by 3 bases and J by 1 base, with 4 bases of the junction left unmatched. About this clonotype itself: This may stem from a read error, because a much larger clone lies one nucleotide away.

The TCR was taken from a man younger than 35 who had mild COVID-19 (a few samples of this study predate the infection). Cell type and time point are not known. The specimen sequenced was PBMCs or a T cell subset sorted from them (not recorded which). The rearrangement links TRBV7-9 to TRBJ2-3; 7 nucleotides match TRBD2. The CDR3 DNA follows: TGTGCCAGCAGCTTGGCGGGAGATGGCACAGATACGCAGTATTTT. Protein product: CASSLAGDGTDTQYF. The full variable domain, completed using reference TRBV7-9 and TRBJ2-3, is DTGVSQNPRHKITKRGQNVTFRCDPISEHNRLYWYRQTLGQGPEFLTYFQNEAQLEKSRLLSDRFSAERPKGSFSTLEIQRTEQGDSAMYLCASSLAGDGTDTQYFGPGTRLTVL.